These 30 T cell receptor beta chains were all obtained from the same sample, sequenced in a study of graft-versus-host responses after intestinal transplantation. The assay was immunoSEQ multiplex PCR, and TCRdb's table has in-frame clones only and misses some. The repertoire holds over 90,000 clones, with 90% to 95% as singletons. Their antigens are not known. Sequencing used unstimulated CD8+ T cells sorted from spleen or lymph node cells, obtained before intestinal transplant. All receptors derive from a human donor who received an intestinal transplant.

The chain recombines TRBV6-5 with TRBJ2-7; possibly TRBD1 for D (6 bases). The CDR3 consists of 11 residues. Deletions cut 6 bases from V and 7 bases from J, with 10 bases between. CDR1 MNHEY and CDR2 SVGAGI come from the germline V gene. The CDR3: CASSTGWEQYF. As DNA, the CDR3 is TGTGCCAGCAGCACAGGGTGGGAGCAGTACTTC.

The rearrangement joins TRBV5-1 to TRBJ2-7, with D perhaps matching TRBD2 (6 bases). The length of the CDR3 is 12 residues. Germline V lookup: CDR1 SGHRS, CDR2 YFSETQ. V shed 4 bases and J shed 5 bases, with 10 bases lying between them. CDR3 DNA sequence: TGCGCCAGCAGCCAGGCGGGGAACGAGCAGTACTTC. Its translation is CASSQAGNEQYF.

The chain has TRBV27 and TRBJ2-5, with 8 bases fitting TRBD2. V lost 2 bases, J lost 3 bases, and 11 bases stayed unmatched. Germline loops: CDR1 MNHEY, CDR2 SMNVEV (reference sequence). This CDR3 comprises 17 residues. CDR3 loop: CASSLTGPGGSEETQYF. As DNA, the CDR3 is TGTGCCAGCAGTTTAACGGGTCCGGGAGGGAGTGAAGAGACCCAGTACTTC.

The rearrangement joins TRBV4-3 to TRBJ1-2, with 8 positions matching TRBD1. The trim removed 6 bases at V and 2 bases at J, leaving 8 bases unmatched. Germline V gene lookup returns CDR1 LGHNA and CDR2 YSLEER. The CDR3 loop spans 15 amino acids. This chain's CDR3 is CASSLNRGGNYGYTF. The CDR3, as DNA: TGCGCCAGCAGTCTTAACAGGGGGGGAAACTATGGCTACACCTTC.

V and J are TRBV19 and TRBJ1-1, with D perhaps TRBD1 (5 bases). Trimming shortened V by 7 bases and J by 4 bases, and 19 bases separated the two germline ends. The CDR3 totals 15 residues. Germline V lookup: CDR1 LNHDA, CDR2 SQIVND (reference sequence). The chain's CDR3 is CASTDRQAGGTEAFF. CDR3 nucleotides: TGTGCCAGTACAGATCGTCAGGCCGGGGGCACTGAAGCTTTCTTT.

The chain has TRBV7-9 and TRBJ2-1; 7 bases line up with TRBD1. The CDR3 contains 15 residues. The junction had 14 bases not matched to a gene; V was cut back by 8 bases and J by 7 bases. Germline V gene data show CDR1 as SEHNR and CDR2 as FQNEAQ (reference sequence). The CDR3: CASGGGTVLGNEQFF. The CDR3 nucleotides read TGTGCCAGCGGCGGTGGGACAGTCCTTGGGAATGAGCAGTTCTTC.

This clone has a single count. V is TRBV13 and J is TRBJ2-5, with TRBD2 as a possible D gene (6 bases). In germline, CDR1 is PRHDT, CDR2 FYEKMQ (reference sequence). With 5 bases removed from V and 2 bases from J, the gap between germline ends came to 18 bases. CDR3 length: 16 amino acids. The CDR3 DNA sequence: TGTGCCAGCAGCCCCCCGTCAGGGAGGACTCAAGAGACCCAGTACTTC. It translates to CASSPPSGRTQETQYF.

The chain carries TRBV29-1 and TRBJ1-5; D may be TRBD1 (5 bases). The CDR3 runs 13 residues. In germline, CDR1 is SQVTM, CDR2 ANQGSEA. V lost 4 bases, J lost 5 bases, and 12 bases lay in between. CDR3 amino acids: CSVGDGGYQPQHF. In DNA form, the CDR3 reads TGCAGCGTTGGGGACGGGGGTTATCAGCCCCAGCATTTT. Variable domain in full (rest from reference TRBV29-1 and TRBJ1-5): SAVISQKPSRDICQRGTSLTIQCQVDSQVTMMFWYRQQPGQSLTLIATANQGSEATYESGFVIDKFPISRPNLTFSTLTVSNMSPEDSSIYLCSVGDGGYQPQHFGDGTRLSIL.

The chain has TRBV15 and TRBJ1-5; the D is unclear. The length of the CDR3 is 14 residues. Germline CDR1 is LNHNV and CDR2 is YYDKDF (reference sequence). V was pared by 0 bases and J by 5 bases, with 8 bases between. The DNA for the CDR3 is TGTGCCACCAGCAGAGATCGGGATTATCAGCCCCAGCATTTT. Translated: CATSRDRDYQPQHF.

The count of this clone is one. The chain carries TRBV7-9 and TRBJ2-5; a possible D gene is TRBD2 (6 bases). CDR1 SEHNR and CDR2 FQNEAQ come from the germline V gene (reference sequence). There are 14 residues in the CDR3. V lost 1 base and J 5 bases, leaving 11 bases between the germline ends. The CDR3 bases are TGTGCCAGCAGCTTAGTAGGAGGGCGGGAGACCCAGTACTTC. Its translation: CASSLVGGRETQYF. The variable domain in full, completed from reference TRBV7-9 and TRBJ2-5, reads DTGVSQNPRHKITKRGQNVTFRCDPISEHNRLYWYRQTLGQGPEFLTYFQNEAQLEKSRLLSDRFSAERPKGSFSTLEIQRTEQGDSAMYLCASSLVGGRETQYFGPGTRLLVL.

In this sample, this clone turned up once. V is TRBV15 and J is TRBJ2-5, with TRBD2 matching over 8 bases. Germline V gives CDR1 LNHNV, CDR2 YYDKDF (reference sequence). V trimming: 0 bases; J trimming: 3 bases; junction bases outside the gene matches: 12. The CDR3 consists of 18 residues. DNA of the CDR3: TGTGCCACCAGCAGAGATGGCCCCGCTAGCGGGTTCGAAGAGACCCAGTACTTC. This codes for CATSRDGPASGFEETQYF.

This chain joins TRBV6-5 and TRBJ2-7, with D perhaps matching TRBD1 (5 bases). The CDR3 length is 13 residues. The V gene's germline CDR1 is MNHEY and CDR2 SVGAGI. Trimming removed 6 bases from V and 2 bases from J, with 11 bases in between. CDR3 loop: CASRPTVAYEQYF. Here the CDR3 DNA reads TGTGCCAGCAGACCGACAGTCGCCTACGAGCAGTACTTC.

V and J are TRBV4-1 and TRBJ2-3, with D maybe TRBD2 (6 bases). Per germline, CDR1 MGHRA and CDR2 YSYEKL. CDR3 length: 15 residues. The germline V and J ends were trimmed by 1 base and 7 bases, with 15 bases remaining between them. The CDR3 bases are TGCGCCAGCAGCCAAGTCCCGGGAGTACGATATACGCAGTATTTT. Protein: CASSQVPGVRYTQYF.

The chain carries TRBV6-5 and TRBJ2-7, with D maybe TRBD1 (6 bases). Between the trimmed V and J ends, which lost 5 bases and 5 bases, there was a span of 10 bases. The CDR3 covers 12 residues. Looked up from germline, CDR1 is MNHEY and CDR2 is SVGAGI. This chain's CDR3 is CASSATGNEQYF. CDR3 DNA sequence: TGTGCCAGCAGTGCAACAGGGAACGAGCAGTACTTC.

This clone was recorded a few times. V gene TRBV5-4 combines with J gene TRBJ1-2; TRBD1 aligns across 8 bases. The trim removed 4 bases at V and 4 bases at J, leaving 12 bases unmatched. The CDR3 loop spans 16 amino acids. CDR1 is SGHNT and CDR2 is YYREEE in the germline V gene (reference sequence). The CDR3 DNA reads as TGTGCCAGCAGCAAGGACAGGGCGCCGGCTACCTATGGCTACACCTTC. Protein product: CASSKDRAPATYGYTF.

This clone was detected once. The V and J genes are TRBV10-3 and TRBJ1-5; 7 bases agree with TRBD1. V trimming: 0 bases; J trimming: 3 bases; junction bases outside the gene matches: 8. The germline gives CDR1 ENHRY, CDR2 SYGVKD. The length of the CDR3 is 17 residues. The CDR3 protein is CAISESVGTEYNQPQHF. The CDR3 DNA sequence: TGTGCCATCAGTGAGTCGGTCGGGACAGAATACAATCAGCCCCAGCATTTT.

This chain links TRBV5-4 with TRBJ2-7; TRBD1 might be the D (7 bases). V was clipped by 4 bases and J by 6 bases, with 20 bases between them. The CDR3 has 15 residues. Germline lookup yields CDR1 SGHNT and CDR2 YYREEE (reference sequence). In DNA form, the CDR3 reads TGTGCCAGCAGCCACGGGACAGCGGGCCTTCCCGAGCAGTACTTC. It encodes CASSHGTAGLPEQYF. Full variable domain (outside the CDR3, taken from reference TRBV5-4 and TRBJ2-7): ETGVTQSPTHLIKTRGQQVTLRCSSQSGHNTVSWYQQALGQGPQFIFQYYREEENGRGNFPPRFSGLQFPNYSSELNVNALELDDSALYLCASSHGTAGLPEQYFGPGTRLTVT.

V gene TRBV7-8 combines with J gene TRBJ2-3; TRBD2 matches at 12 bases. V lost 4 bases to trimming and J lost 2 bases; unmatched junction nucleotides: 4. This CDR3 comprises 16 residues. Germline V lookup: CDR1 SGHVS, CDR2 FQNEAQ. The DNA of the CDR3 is TGTGCCAGCAGCTCAGGACTAGCGGGAACCACAGATACGCAGTATTTT. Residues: CASSSGLAGTTDTQYF.

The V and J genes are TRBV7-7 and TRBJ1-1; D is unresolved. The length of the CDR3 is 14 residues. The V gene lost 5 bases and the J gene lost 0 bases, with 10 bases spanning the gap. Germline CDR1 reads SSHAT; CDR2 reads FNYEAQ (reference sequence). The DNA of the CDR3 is TGTGCCAGCAGCCCCCTGGGCATGAACACTGAAGCTTTCTTT. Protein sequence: CASSPLGMNTEAFF. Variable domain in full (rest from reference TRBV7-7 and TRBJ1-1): GAGVSQSPRYKVTKRGQDVTLRCDPISSHATLYWYQQALGQGPEFLTYFNYEAQPDKSGLPSDRFSAERPEGSISTLTIQRTEQRDSAMYRCASSPLGMNTEAFFGQGTRLTVV.

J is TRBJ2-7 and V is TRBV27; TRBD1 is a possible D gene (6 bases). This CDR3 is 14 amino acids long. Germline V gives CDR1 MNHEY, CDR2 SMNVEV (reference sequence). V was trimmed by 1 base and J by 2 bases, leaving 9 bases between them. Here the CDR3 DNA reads TGTGCCAGCAGTTTATTAGGACAGACCTACGAGCAGTACTTC. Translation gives CASSLLGQTYEQYF.

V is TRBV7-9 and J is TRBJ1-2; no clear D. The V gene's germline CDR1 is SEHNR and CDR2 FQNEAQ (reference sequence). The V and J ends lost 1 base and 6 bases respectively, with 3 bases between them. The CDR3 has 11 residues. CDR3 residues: CASSLVDGYTF. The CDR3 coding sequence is TGTGCCAGCAGCTTAGTCGATGGCTACACCTTC.

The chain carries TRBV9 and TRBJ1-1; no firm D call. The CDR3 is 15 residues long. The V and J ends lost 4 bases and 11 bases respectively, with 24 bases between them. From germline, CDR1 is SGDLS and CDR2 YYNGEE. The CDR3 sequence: CASSPRAEEVLGAFF. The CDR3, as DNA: TGTGCCAGCAGCCCCCGGGCGGAGGAAGTCCTTGGGGCTTTCTTT.

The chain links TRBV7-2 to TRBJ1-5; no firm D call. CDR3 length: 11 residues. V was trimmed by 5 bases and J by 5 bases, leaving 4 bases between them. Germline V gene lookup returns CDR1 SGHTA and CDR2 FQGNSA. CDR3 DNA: TGTGCCAGCAGCACTGATCAGCCCCAGCATTTT. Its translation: CASSTDQPQHF.

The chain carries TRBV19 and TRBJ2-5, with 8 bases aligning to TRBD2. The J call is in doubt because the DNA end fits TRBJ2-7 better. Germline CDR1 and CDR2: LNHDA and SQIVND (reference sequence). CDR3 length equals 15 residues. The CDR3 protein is CASSETGLDASEQYF. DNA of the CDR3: TGTGCCAGTAGTGAGACGGGACTAGATGCATCCGAGCAGTACTTC.

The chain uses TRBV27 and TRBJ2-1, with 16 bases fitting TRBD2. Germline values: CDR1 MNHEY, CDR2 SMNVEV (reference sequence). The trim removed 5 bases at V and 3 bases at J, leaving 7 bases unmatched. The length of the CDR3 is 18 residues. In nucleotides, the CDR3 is TGTGCCAGCAGTGGGACTAGCGGGAGGGGAGTGGTCTACAATGAGCAGTTCTTC. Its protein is CASSGTSGRGVVYNEQFF.

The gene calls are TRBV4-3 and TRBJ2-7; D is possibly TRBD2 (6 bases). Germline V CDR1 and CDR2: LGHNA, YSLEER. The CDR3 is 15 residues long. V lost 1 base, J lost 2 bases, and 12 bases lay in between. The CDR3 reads CASSQGAGPPYEQYF. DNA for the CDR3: TGCGCCAGCAGCCAAGGGGCGGGGCCCCCCTACGAGCAGTACTTC.

The CDR3 region has the DNA TGCGCCAGCAGTGGGATTGGGACAGCTGGGGACGAGCAGTACTTC. It is translated as CASSGIGTAGDEQYF. The rearrangement uses TRBV10-2 and TRBJ2-7; TRBD1 matches at 7 bases. Per germline, CDR1 WSHSY and CDR2 SAAADI. The CDR3 length is 15 residues. V shed 4 bases and J 5 bases; nucleotides not matched to a gene: 11.

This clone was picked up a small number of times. CDR3 DNA: TGTGCCAGCAGTGAATTCAGGGGGCAGACTGAAGCTTTCTTT. Protein product: CASSEFRGQTEAFF. The chain uses TRBV6-1 and TRBJ1-1; TRBD1 agrees at 8 bases. The V segment lost 2 bases and the J segment 5 bases; nucleotides outside the gene matches: 4. The CDR3 loop spans 14 amino acids. CDR1 is MNHNS and CDR2 is SASEGT in the germline V gene.

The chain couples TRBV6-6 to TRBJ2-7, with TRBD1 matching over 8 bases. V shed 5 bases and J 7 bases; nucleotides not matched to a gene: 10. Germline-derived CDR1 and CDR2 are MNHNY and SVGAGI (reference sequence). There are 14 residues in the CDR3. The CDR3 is CASSKGQALGEQYF. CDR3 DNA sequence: TGTGCCAGCAGTAAGGGACAGGCTTTAGGGGAGCAGTACTTC.

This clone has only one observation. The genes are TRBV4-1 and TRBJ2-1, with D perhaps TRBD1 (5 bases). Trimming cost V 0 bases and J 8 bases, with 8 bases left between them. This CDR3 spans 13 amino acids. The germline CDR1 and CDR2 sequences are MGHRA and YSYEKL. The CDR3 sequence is CASSQEGPYEQFF. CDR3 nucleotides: TGCGCCAGCAGCCAAGAGGGGCCCTATGAGCAGTTCTTC.